Included here is one T cell receptor beta chain sequence, with context. Per the original data handling: Amplified reference gene primers provided the basis for estimating nucleated cell counts. Libraries were prepared by immunoSEQ multiplex PCR; TCRdb keeps only in-frame clonotypes and omits some of them. Clone size and the V and J calls come from that table; the DNA yielded D and trimming. The sample contains about 230,000 clones, over 70% of which appear only once. The entry originates in a study of blood T cell repertoires in COVID-19. As for the study in general: The cDNA or gDNA used as material had been derived from T cells, B-cell-depleted T cells, or PBMCs.

Germline V CDR1 and CDR2: KGHSH, LQKENI. V shed 1 base and J shed 0 bases, with 7 bases lying between them. The CDR3 contains 15 residues. Sequencing was done on a sample of peripheral blood. The rearrangement joins TRBV18 to TRBJ1-3; D might be TRBD1 (6 bases). The receptor comes from a woman over 75 with acute or convalescent COVID-19. The CDR3 region has the DNA TGTGCCAGCTCACCACGACAGGACTCTGGAAACACCATATATTTT. Translation gives CASSPRQDSGNTIYF.